Following are 3 T cell receptor beta chains from one sample sequenced in a study of cytomegalovirus exposure and HLA in healthy donors. Amplification used 60 Vbeta primers and 13 Jbeta primers. The protocol was immunoSEQ multiplex PCR, while the TCRdb copy is restricted to in-frame clones and leaves out a portion. The table records about 73,000 clones, 67% of them present only once. The source material was PBMCs. Receptor source: a woman aged 45-59 years in good health and CMV-seropositive.

V gene TRBV5-1 combines with J gene TRBJ1-3; D is unclear. V was shortened by 2 bases and J by 2 bases, with 11 bases between the two germline ends. The CDR3 spans 15 residues. Germline V gives CDR1 SGHRS, CDR2 YFSETQ. The CDR3 is CASSFYMGAGNTIYF. CDR3 coding DNA: TGCGCCAGCAGCTTCTATATGGGCGCTGGAAACACCATATATTTT. Supplemented by reference TRBV5-1 and TRBJ1-3, the full variable domain reads KAGVTQTPRYLIKTRGQQVTLSCSPISGHRSVSWYQQTPGQGLQFLFEYFSETQRNKGNFPGRFSGRQFSNSRSEMNVSTLELGDSALYLCASSFYMGAGNTIYFGEGSWLTVV.

This clone was counted a few times. The chain recombines TRBV5-6 with TRBJ1-6; D ambiguous. V lost 0 bases and J lost 0, with 13 bases in between. The CDR3 runs to 18 residues. Germline V lookup: CDR1 SGHDT, CDR2 YYEEEE. As DNA, the CDR3 is TGTGCCAGCAGCTTGGAGTCCGTTCTAAGCTCCTATAATTCACCCCTCCACTTT. This translates into CASSLESVLSSYNSPLHF. Supplemented by reference TRBV5-6 and TRBJ1-6, the full variable domain reads DAGVTQSPTHLIKTRGQQVTLRCSPKSGHDTVSWYQQALGQGPQFIFQYYEEEERQRGNFPDRFSGHQFPNYSSELNVNALLLGDSALYLCASSLESVLSSYNSPLHFGNGTRLTVT.

This clone has only a few counts. CDR3 protein: CASSDTKGVGSPLHF. CDR3 in DNA: TGTGCCAGCAGCGATACAAAGGGGGTTGGTTCACCCCTCCACTTT. This chain connects TRBV9 to TRBJ1-6; tentatively, D is TRBD1 (6 bases). The CDR3 length is 15 residues. V lost 3 bases, J lost 9 bases, and 16 bases lay in between. Germline CDR1 is SGDLS and CDR2 is YYNGEE.